These 14 T cell receptor beta chains were sequenced from one sample in a study of human T cells and chemical hapten exposure. Documented time point: patch test 1, 2 weeks after DPC sensitization. Treatment defined: therapeutic diphenylcyclopropenone sensitization with weekly scalp DPC. A single record per CDR3 protein comes from TCRdb applying MiXCR to the RACE reads. The sample has roughly 180,000 distinct CDR3 sequences, approximately 20% seen once; the top ten hold approximately 6.4%. The sample here was whole blood, taken in connection with sensitization to the hapten diphenylcyclopropenone (DPC). The receptors were sampled from a woman between 50 and 59 years old with alopecia areata. Some clones in this sample may be carry-over from other donors' samples.

This clonotype was seen only a few times. This chain links TRBV11-3 with TRBJ1-1, with a weak D call TRBD1 (5 bases). Per germline, CDR1 SGHNT and CDR2 YENEEA. Deletions cut 0 bases from V and 10 bases from J, with 9 bases between. CDR3 size: 12 residues. CDR3 nucleotide sequence: TGTGCCAGCAGCTTAGAGTCGGGACCAGCTTTCTTT. Its protein product is CASSLESGPAFF.

The chain joins TRBV2 to TRBJ2-2, with 9 bases identical to TRBD2. The CDR3 is made up of 16 amino acids. Germline values: CDR1 SNHLY, CDR2 FYNNEI. After removal of 7 bases from V and 5 bases from J, the junction contained 11 bases not matched to a gene. This CDR3 reads CASKFEAGGRTGELFF. CDR3 sequence (DNA): TGTGCCAGCAAATTTGAAGCGGGAGGCCGAACCGGGGAGCTGTTTTTT.

CDR3 loop: CASSPWTSGSTYF. CDR3 coding DNA: TGTGCCAGCAGCCCATGGACTAGCGGGAGTACGTACTTC. The chain uses TRBV7-2 and TRBJ2-7, with 13 bases identical to TRBD2. Germline assignment: CDR1 SGHTA and CDR2 FQGNSA. The V segment lost 5 bases and the J segment 12 bases; nucleotides outside the gene matches: 7. This CDR3 region has 13 residues.

This clonotype was seen a handful of times. The rearrangement joins TRBV6-6 to TRBJ1-3; 9 bases line up with TRBD1. This CDR3 has 16 amino acids. The V gene's germline CDR1 is MNHNY and CDR2 SVGAGI (reference sequence). J lost 4 bases, V lost 6 bases, and 10 bases had no gene match. The CDR3 here is CASRGVNRGHGNTIYF. For the CDR3, the DNA is TGTGCCAGCAGGGGCGTAAACAGGGGGCACGGAAACACCATATATTTT.

The J gene is TRBJ2-1, the V gene TRBV9; no clear D. The CDR3 has 12 amino acids. Per the germline V gene, CDR1 is SGDLS and CDR2 is YYNGEE. Trimming cost V 4 bases and J 8 bases, with 10 bases left between them. For the CDR3, the DNA is TGTGCCAGCAGCCCCACCATGTATGAGCAGTTCTTC. Translation gives CASSPTMYEQFF.

The chain uses TRBV9 and TRBJ2-1; D is perhaps TRBD1 (5 bases). Germline V CDR1 and CDR2: SGDLS, YYNGEE. Trimming left V 1 base short and J 5 bases short, with 7 bases between. The CDR3 is 13 amino acids. CDR3 nucleotides: TGTGCCAGCAGCGTAAGGGGTGACAATGAGCAGTTCTTC. Translation: CASSVRGDNEQFF.

This clonotype appeared a few times. This chain joins TRBV5-1 and TRBJ2-1, with a possible D match to TRBD1 (6 bases). CDR1 is SGHRS and CDR2 is YFSETQ in the germline V gene. V dropped 0 bases and J dropped 0 bases, with 10 bases sitting between them. CDR3 length: 16 amino acids. As DNA, the CDR3 is TGCGCCAGCAGCTTGGTCGGACAGAGCTCCTACAATGAGCAGTTCTTC. Residues: CASSLVGQSSYNEQFF.

This clonotype turned up a few times. This CDR3 reads CASSLLQGRNEQFF. CDR3 nucleotide sequence: TGCGCCAGCAGCTTGTTACAGGGGAGAAATGAGCAGTTCTTC. This chain links TRBV5-1 with TRBJ2-1, with 7 bases lining up with TRBD1. The CDR3 consists of 14 residues. J was trimmed by 7 bases and V by 1 base; bases with no gene match: 5. CDR1 and CDR2 (germline): SGHRS, YFSETQ.

This clonotype turned up a few times. The chain couples TRBV9 to TRBJ2-2; 8 bases are shared with TRBD1. The CDR3 runs 15 residues. V dropped 3 bases and J dropped 4; count of bases not matched to a gene: 5. In germline, CDR1 is SGDLS, CDR2 YYNGEE. CDR3 in DNA: TGTGCCAGCAGCGCCCGGGACAGGCTCACCGGGGAGCTGTTTTTT. This encodes CASSARDRLTGELFF. The complete variable domain, with remaining parts taken from reference TRBV9 and TRBJ2-2, reads DSGVTQTPKHLITATGQRVTLRCSPRSGDLSVYWYQQSLDQGLQFLIQYYNGEERAKGNILERFSAQQFPDLHSELNLSSLELGDSALYFCASSARDRLTGELFFGEGSRLTVL.

In this sample, this clonotype turned up a few times. The chain recombines TRBV20-1 with TRBJ2-3; 7 bases match TRBD2. The CDR3 has 16 amino acids. J lost 2 bases, V lost 5 bases, and 13 bases had no gene match. Germline V CDR1 and CDR2: DFQATT, SNEGSKA (reference sequence). The CDR3 sequence: CSARVSGGRITDTQYF. CDR3 nucleotides: TGCAGTGCTCGGGTCAGCGGCGGGAGAATCACAGATACGCAGTATTTT.

V and J are TRBV9 and TRBJ2-5; D is tentatively TRBD1 or TRBD2 (6 bases each). V shed 3 bases and J shed 5 bases, with 14 bases lying between them. The CDR3 is 14 residues long. Germline assignment: CDR1 SGDLS and CDR2 YYNGEE. The CDR3 DNA follows: TGTGCCAGCAGCGGGGGGGCTTTGATGGAGACCCAGTACTTC. It translates to CASSGGALMETQYF.

This clonotype was seen only a few times. The J gene is TRBJ2-7, the V gene TRBV6-5, with no clear D. From germline, CDR1 is MNHEY and CDR2 SVGAGI. V dropped 2 bases and J dropped 2 bases, with 10 bases sitting between them. This CDR3 region has 14 residues. The CDR3 is CASSYLSQPYEQYF. The CDR3 DNA reads as TGTGCCAGCAGTTACCTTTCCCAGCCCTACGAGCAGTACTTC.

The gene calls are TRBV18 and TRBJ1-1, with 9 bases lining up with TRBD1. Germline lookup yields CDR1 KGHSH and CDR2 LQKENI. After removal of 1 base from V and 3 bases from J, the junction contained 6 bases not matched to a gene. The CDR3 runs 16 residues. The CDR3 spells CASSPRTGVLDTEAFF. The CDR3, as DNA: TGTGCCAGCTCACCACGGACAGGGGTGCTGGACACTGAAGCTTTCTTT.

Ten or more counts support this clonotype. This chain connects TRBV20-1 to TRBJ1-2; no clear D gene. This CDR3 spans 11 amino acids. Looked up from germline, CDR1 is DFQATT and CDR2 is SNEGSKA (reference sequence). Trimming cost V 6 bases and J 8 bases, with 13 bases left between them. The CDR3 nucleotides are TGCAGTGCCCCTAGAGCTGGGGGCTACACCTTC. This codes for CSAPRAGGYTF.